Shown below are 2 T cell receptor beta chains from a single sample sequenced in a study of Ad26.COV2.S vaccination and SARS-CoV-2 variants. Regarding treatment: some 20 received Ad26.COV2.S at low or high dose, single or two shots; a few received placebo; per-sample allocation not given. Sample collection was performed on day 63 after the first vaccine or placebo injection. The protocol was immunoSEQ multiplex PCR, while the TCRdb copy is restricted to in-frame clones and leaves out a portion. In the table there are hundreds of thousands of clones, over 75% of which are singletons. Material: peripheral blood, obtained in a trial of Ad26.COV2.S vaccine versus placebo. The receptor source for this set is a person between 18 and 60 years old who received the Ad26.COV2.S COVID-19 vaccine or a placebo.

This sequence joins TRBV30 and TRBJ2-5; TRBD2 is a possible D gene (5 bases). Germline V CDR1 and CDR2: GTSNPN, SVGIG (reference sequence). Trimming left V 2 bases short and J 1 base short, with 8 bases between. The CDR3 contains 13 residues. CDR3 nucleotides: TGTGCCTGGAGTAGCGGCCCCCAAGAGACCCAGTACTTC. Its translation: CAWSSGPQETQYF.

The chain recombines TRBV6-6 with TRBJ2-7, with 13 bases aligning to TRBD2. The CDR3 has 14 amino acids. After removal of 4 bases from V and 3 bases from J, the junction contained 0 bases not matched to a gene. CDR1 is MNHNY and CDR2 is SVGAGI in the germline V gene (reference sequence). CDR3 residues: CASSWTSGSYEQYF. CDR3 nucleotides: TGTGCCAGCAGTTGGACTAGCGGGAGCTACGAGCAGTACTTC.